This TCR beta chain is drawn from a study of blood T cell repertoires in COVID-19. The CDR3 has 13 residues. Germline loops: CDR1 LNHNV, CDR2 YYDKDF (reference sequence). V was trimmed by 0 bases and J by 2 bases, leaving 4 bases between them. The protocol was immunoSEQ multiplex PCR, while the TCRdb copy is restricted to in-frame clones and leaves out a portion. This sample has approximately 110,000 clones, with approximately 80% found just once. This clonotype was sampled from a woman in her forties or fifties with acute or convalescent COVID-19. The sequenced sample consisted of peripheral blood. J is TRBJ1-2 and V is TRBV15; D is ambiguous. Here the CDR3 reads CATSRDVNYGYTF. DNA of the CDR3: TGTGCCACCAGCAGAGATGTAAACTATGGCTACACCTTC.